This entry concerns a single T cell receptor (beta chain). This table comes from immunoSEQ multiplex PCR, and its TCRdb copy is limited to in-frame clones, with some not included. The sample has roughly 66,000 clones; approximately 90% are singletons. The sample is drawn from a study of OX40 agonist ivuxolimab in advanced cancers. The CDR3 extends over 15 amino acids. Germline CDR1 MDHEN, CDR2 SYDVKM. The V gene is TRBV28, the J gene TRBJ2-5, with TRBD2 matching 12 bases. The DNA matches TRBJ2-7 better at its end, which makes the J call doubtful. The sample in question was CD4+ or CD8+ T cells sorted from blood, obtained in a trial of the OX40 agonist ivuxolimab. The sequence came from an adult with an advanced solid tumor such as melanoma, head and neck, liver or kidney cancer. CDR3 sequence (DNA): TGTGCCAGCAGTCCGGCGACTAGCGGGAGAAACGAGCAGTACTTC. Protein: CASSPATSGRNEQYF.